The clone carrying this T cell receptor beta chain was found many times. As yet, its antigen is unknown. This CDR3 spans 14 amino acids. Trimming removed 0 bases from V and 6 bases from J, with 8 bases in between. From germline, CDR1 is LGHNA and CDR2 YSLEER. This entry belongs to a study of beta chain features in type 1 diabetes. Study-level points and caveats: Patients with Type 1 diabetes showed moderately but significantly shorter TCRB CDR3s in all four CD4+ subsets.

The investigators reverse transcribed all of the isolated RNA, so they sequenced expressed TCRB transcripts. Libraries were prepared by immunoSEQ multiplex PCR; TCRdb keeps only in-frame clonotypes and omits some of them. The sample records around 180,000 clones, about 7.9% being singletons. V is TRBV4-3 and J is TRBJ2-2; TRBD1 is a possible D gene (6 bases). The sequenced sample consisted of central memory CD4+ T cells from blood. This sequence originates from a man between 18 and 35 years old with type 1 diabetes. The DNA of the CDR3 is TGCGCCAGCAGCCAAGAGCCAGGGGCCGGGGAGCTGTTTTTT. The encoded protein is CASSQEPGAGELFF.